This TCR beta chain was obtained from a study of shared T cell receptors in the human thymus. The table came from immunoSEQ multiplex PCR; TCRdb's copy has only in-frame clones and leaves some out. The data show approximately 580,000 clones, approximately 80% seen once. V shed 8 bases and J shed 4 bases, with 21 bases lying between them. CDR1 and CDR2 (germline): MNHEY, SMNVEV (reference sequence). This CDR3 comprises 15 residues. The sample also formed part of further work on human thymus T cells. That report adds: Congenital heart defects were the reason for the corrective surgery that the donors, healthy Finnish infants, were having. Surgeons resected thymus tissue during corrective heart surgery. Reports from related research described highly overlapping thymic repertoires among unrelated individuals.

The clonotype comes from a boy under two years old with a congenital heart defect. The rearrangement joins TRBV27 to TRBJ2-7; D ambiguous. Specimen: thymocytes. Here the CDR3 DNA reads TGTGCCAGCCAGCAGATGGCGGCCCCCGGATACGAGCAGTACTTC. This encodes CASQQMAAPGYEQYF.